This passage covers 2 T cell receptor beta chains from one sample sequenced in a study of T cell changes during pregnancy in multiple sclerosis. Data came from immunoSEQ multiplex PCR; TCRdb stores just in-frame clones and leaves some out. Of 15,000 or so clones listed, roughly 90% were seen once; the top ten hold approximately 12%. The sample was CD8+ T cells from peripheral blood mononuclear cells, taken after pregnancy. The receptors here all came from a female donor in good health, enrolled as a control in a pregnancy study.

This sequence joins TRBV10-2 and TRBJ2-1, with 10 bases matching TRBD1. Germline trimming cut 4 bases from V and 7 bases from J; bases unmatched to any gene: 7. This CDR3 is built from 15 residues. CDR1 and CDR2 (germline): WSHSY, SAAADI. In nucleotides, the CDR3 is TGCGCCAGCAGTGGACCCGGGACAGGGGAGAATGAGCAGTTCTTC. This encodes CASSGPGTGENEQFF.

The chain has TRBV7-9 and TRBJ1-1; no clear D gene. Germline V gene sequence: CDR1 SEHNR, CDR2 FQNEAQ (reference sequence). The CDR3 loop spans 16 amino acids. Trimming took off 6 bases at V and 3 bases at J, with 20 bases between the two ends. The CDR3: CASRLGGWGVYTEAFF. The CDR3 nucleotides read TGTGCCAGCAGGTTGGGAGGATGGGGAGTCTACACTGAAGCTTTCTTT. The full variable domain, with the rest looked up from reference TRBV7-9 and TRBJ1-1, is DTGVSQNPRHKITKRGQNVTFRCDPISEHNRLYWYRQTLGQGPEFLTYFQNEAQLEKSRLLSDRFSAERPKGSFSTLEIQRTEQGDSAMYLCASRLGGWGVYTEAFFGQGTRLTVV.